This is a list of T cell receptor beta chains from one sample in a study of shared clonotypes between healthy human individuals. Data came from immunoSEQ multiplex PCR; TCRdb stores just in-frame clones and leaves some out. The sample gives over 150,000 clones, approximately 61% of which show up once; 8% to 13% is in the top ten. The sample was memory CD4+ T cells sorted from blood. These receptors were obtained from a young man in good health. Both conserved end residues are part of each CDR3. The D gene is left open where the match is weak. Part of the rows lack a size; the others show once, few, many or a class for expanded clones.

CASIYHLRTMGLEQYF TGTGCCAGTATTTATCACCTCAGGACCATGGGATTAGAGCAGTACTTC - TRBJ2-7 TRBV21-1 - 16
CASRGGPTGEQYF TGTGCCAGCAGGGGTGGTCCGACGGGGGAGCAGTACTTC - TRBJ2-7 TRBV2 - 13
CASSQPRETQYF TGTGCCAGCAGCCAACCACGGGAGACCCAGTACTTC - TRBJ2-5 TRBV5-6 - 12
CASRASLGTGELFF TGCGCCTCGAGGGCTTCCTTGGGGACCGGGGAGCTGTTTTTT - TRBJ2-2 TRBV10-1 - 14
CASSLGTGESYEQYF TGTGCCAGCAGCTTAGGGACAGGGGAGTCCTACGAGCAGTACTTC - TRBJ2-7 TRBV7-6 TRBD1 15
CASSKYDSAASYYEQYF TGTGCCAGTAGTAAGTACGATTCCGCAGCATCATACTACGAGCAGTACTTC - TRBJ2-7 TRBV19 - 17
CASEIGAGKRNEQFF TGTGCCAGCGAAATCGGAGCGGGAAAACGTAATGAGCAGTTCTTC few TRBJ2-1 TRBV6-6 TRBD2 15
CASSPRGGGTDTQYF TGTGCCAGCTCACCACGGGGCGGAGGAACAGATACGCAGTATTTT - TRBJ2-3 TRBV18 - 15
CAIGQGEGTEAFF TGTGCCATCGGCCAGGGCGAGGGGACTGAAGCTTTCTTT - TRBJ1-1 TRBV10-3 - 13
CASSFALTSGNTIYF TGTGCCAGCAGCTTCGCCCTCACCTCTGGAAACACCATATATTTT - TRBJ1-3 TRBV7-6 - 15